Presented here are 11 T cell receptor beta chains from one specimen sequenced in a study of shared clonotypes between healthy human individuals (dated by TCRdb to the early 2020s). The library was made by the immunoSEQ multiplex PCR assay. Drawn from immuneACCESS, this table holds only the in-frame rearrangements with V and J called that TCRdb kept. Clones are partly lost; checked studies trace under half to an unresolved V gene and leave the rest unexplained. The table for this sample lists around 1,900,000 clones; around 95% of them were counted only once. The ten largest account for 1.5% to 2% of the sample. CD8 naive samples were CD45RO-negative cells positively selected for CCR7, giving a CD45RA+CCR7+ population that excluded TemRA cells. Source material: naive CD8+ T cells from PBMCs. The label giving this sample's cell subset or site can be read as: CD45RA+CCR7+. These receptors were taken from a man between 18 and 29 years old in good health. Some clones in this sample may be carry-over from other donors' samples.

The V gene is TRBV7-9, the J gene TRBJ1-3, with D hard to call. Trimming removed 2 bases from V and 2 bases from J, with 7 bases in between. The germline gives CDR1 SEHNR, CDR2 FQNEAQ (reference sequence). This CDR3 has 14 residues. The CDR3 DNA reads TGTGCCAGCAGCTTAAGCACAGCTGGAAACACCATATATTTT. Residues: CASSLSTAGNTIYF.

The chain links TRBV7-9 to TRBJ1-2, with no clear D. Germline V CDR1 and CDR2: SEHNR, FQNEAQ (reference sequence). CDR3 length equals 14 residues. With 0 bases removed from V and 0 bases from J, the gap between germline ends came to 5 bases. CDR3 coding DNA: TGTGCCAGCAGCTTAGCTCCGACTAACTATGGCTACACCTTC. This gives the protein CASSLAPTNYGYTF.

This clone was seen only a few times. CDR3 amino acids: CASSSGESNQPQHF. The CDR3 DNA is TGTGCCAGCAGCTCTGGCGAAAGCAATCAGCCCCAGCATTTT. J is TRBJ1-5 and V is TRBV13; D is unclear. Between the trimmed V and J ends, which lost 4 bases and 1 base, there was a span of 8 bases. This CDR3 contains 14 residues. Germline values: CDR1 PRHDT, CDR2 FYEKMQ (reference sequence).

The chain recombines TRBV6-1 with TRBJ2-3; 8 bases are a match to TRBD2. V trimming: 7 bases; J trimming: 0 bases; junction bases outside the gene matches: 6. This CDR3 has 15 amino acids. CDR1 MNHNS and CDR2 SASEGT come from the germline V gene. CDR3: CASTIAGPSTDTQYF. The CDR3 coding sequence is TGTGCCAGCACCATAGCGGGACCTAGCACAGATACGCAGTATTTT.

The CDR3 DNA sequence: TGTGCCAGCAGCTTTACCGGACAGGGGGCCGTACTTAATGAAAAACTGTTTTTT. Amino acids: CASSFTGQGAVLNEKLFF. The chain carries TRBV7-6 and TRBJ1-4, with TRBD1 matching over 11 bases. J lost 4 bases, V lost 3 bases, and 10 bases had no gene match. Germline loops: CDR1 SGHVS, CDR2 FNYEAQ. The CDR3 consists of 18 residues.

The chain links TRBV14 to TRBJ1-1, with 12 bases matching TRBD1. Trimming at V came to 2 bases and at J to 4 bases, leaving 2 bases not matched to a gene. Germline values: CDR1 SGHDN, CDR2 FVKESK. This CDR3 has 15 amino acids. This chain's CDR3 is CASSQWGQGATEAFF. CDR3 nucleotides: TGTGCCAGCAGCCAATGGGGACAGGGGGCCACTGAAGCTTTCTTT.

V usage is TRBV6-6 and J usage is TRBJ2-2, with 13 bases that match TRBD2. CDR1 is MNHNY and CDR2 is SVGAGI in the germline V gene (reference sequence). The CDR3 has 16 amino acids. With V trimmed by 5 bases and J by 5 bases, 5 bases remained unmatched. As DNA, the CDR3 is TGTGCCAGCAGTCAACTAGCGGGAGGGGCAACCGGGGAGCTGTTTTTT. Its translation is CASSQLAGGATGELFF.

The chain has TRBV19 and TRBJ1-2; D unclear. V dropped 5 bases and J dropped 3 bases, with 13 bases sitting between them. In germline, CDR1 is LNHDA, CDR2 SQIVND (reference sequence). The CDR3 runs to 14 residues. CDR3 DNA sequence: TGTGCCAGTAGTGCCAGCCCCTGGGACTATGGCTACACCTTC. It codes for CASSASPWDYGYTF. Full variable domain (missing parts from reference TRBV19 and TRBJ1-2): DGGITQSPKYLFRKEGQNVTLSCEQNLNHDAMYWYRQDPGQGLRLIYYSQIVNDFQKGDIAEGYSVSREKKESFPLTVTSAQKNPTAFYLCASSASPWDYGYTFGSGTRLTVV.

J is TRBJ1-2 and V is TRBV29-1; unclear D gene. The CDR3 contains 12 residues. Germline-derived CDR1 and CDR2 are SQVTM and ANQGSEA. V dropped 6 bases and J dropped 4 bases, with 12 bases sitting between them. The CDR3 DNA follows: TGCAGCGTCGATAGTCGGGGCTATGGCTACACCTTC. It translates to CSVDSRGYGYTF.

The J gene is TRBJ2-3, the V gene TRBV5-4; the D is unclear. This CDR3 spans 13 amino acids. Trimming shortened V by 0 bases and J by 2 bases, and 4 bases separated the two germline ends. CDR1 and CDR2 from the germline V gene are SGHNT and YYREEE (reference sequence). CDR3 sequence (DNA): TGTGCCAGCAGCTTGGAGTACACAGATACGCAGTATTTT. Translation: CASSLEYTDTQYF.

The J gene is TRBJ2-6, the V gene TRBV19; no firm D call. The CDR3 has 16 residues. Looked up from germline, CDR1 is LNHDA and CDR2 is SQIVND (reference sequence). Trimming shortened V by 3 bases and J by 2 bases, and 11 bases separated the two germline ends. CDR3 in DNA: TGTGCCAGTAGTATCTCCAATTTAGCTGGGGCCAACGTCCTGACTTTC. Amino acid sequence: CASSISNLAGANVLTF.